The next 18 T cell receptor beta chains were all read from a single sample in a study of metastatic and nonmetastatic thyroid tumors. Through MiXCR, TCRdb re-clonotyped the PCR reads. In the table there are tens of thousands of clones, more than 20% of which are singletons. Thyroid surgery was preceded by no treatment in any patient. Sequences were obtained from tumor tissue. These receptors were obtained from a male donor with papillary thyroid cancer or a benign thyroid nodule (not recorded which). Some clones in this sample may be carry-over from other donors' samples.

The V gene is TRBV6-1, the J gene TRBJ2-7, with 7 bases identical to TRBD1. Judging by the DNA end, TRBJ2-1 fits better; the J call may be wrong. This CDR3 is built from 13 residues. The germline gives CDR1 MNHNS, CDR2 SASEGT. The CDR3 loop reads CARTGTAGYVQFF. DNA of the CDR3: TGTGCCAGGACCGGGACAGCCGGGTACGTGCAGTTCTTC.

This clone was observed at least ten times. V and J are TRBV19 and TRBJ1-1; no firm D call. V dropped 1 base and J dropped 0 bases, with 12 bases sitting between them. The germline gives CDR1 LNHDA, CDR2 SQIVND (reference sequence). This CDR3 has 16 amino acids. CDR3 sequence (DNA): TGTGCCAGTAGTATAGGATTGACGGAGTTGAACACTGAAGCTTTCTTT. This translates into CASSIGLTELNTEAFF.

Only a few counts were recorded for this clone. V gene TRBV6-9 combines with J gene TRBJ1-1; D is possibly TRBD1 (5 bases). V was pared by 2 bases and J by 3 bases, with 13 bases between. The CDR3 totals 15 residues. CDR1 is MNHGY and CDR2 is SVAAGI in the germline V gene. CDR3 sequence reads: CASSYGDRVDTEAFF. CDR3 nucleotides: TGTGCCAGCAGTTATGGGGACCGGGTTGACACTGAAGCTTTCTTT.

On this clone itself: At one boundary the junction diverges from the germline segment, which might be a read error. The chain carries TRBV6-2 or TRBV6-3 and TRBJ2-7; D call uncertain. CDR3 length: 12 residues. The germline CDR1 and CDR2 sequences are MNHEY and SVGEGT. This chain's CDR3 is CASSLLSCEQYF. The DNA of the CDR3 is TGTGCCAGCAGCCTACTCTCCTGCGAGCAGTATTTC.

The chain recombines TRBV12-3 or TRBV12-4 with TRBJ1-2; 9 bases are shared with TRBD1. With V trimmed by 3 bases and J by 8 bases, 22 bases remained unmatched. The CDR3 is made up of 19 amino acids. This CDR3 is CASSFGGQGRDRVSRGYTF. As DNA, the CDR3 is TGTGCCAGCAGTTTTGGGGGGCAAGGAAGGGACAGGGTATCGAGAGGCTACACCTTC.

This clone was counted ten times or more. The chain employs TRBV5-1 and TRBJ2-1; 9 positions match TRBD2. Trimming took 1 base from V and 5 from J; bases not matched to a gene: 16. Germline CDR1 and CDR2: SGHRS and YFSETQ. This CDR3 has 19 residues. CDR3 nucleotide sequence: TGCGCCAGCAGCTTGAACCCCCCAGGCCCAGCGGGAGGCCACAATGAGCAGTTCTTC. Amino acids: CASSLNPPGPAGGHNEQFF.

In its sample, this clone ranks as medium-sized (0.01 to 0.1%). This chain joins TRBV6-2 or TRBV6-3 and TRBJ2-1; TRBD2 agrees at 9 bases. Germline CDR1 MNHEY, CDR2 SVGEGT. The V and J ends lost 2 bases and 5 bases, in that order; junction bases with no gene match: 1. The length of the CDR3 is 14 residues. This CDR3 is CASSYASGNNEQFF. The CDR3 DNA reads as TGTGCCAGCAGTTACGCTAGCGGGAACAATGAGCAGTTCTTC.

This clone was observed a few times. This sequence may be a read error, since a much larger clone differs from it by one base. The chain is built from TRBV2 and TRBJ2-5; D uncertain. CDR1 and CDR2 from the germline V gene are SNHLY and FYNNEI. Between the trimmed V and J ends, which lost 6 bases and 5 bases, there was a span of 13 bases. The CDR3 totals 13 residues. The CDR3 DNA follows: TGTGCCAGCAGCGCCCTTAAGGGCGAGACCCAGTACTTC. It encodes CASSALKGETQYF.

This clone was picked up many times. This chain links TRBV11-2 with TRBJ1-4, with 12 bases fitting TRBD1. CDR3 length: 15 residues. With 5 bases clipped from V and 8 bases from J, the junction kept 6 bases outside the gene matches. The germline gives CDR1 SGHAT, CDR2 FQNNGV. The CDR3 sequence is CASSRPGTGGEKLFF. DNA for the CDR3: TGTGCCAGCAGCCGACCCGGGACAGGGGGCGAAAAACTGTTTTTT.

J is TRBJ2-1 and V is TRBV4-3; D unclear. Germline CDR1 is LGHNA and CDR2 is YSLEER. Trimming pared 0 bases from V and 9 bases from J, leaving 15 bases between. CDR3 length: 15 amino acids. In DNA form, the CDR3 reads TGCGCCAGCAGCCAAGAGGCCCTAGGGATGAGTGAGCAGTTCTTC. Amino acids: CASSQEALGMSEQFF.

This chain links TRBV20-1 with TRBJ2-7; TRBD2 matches at 7 bases. The CDR3 sequence is 15 residues long. V trimming: 5 bases; J trimming: 2 bases; junction bases outside the gene matches: 12. Germline V gives CDR1 DFQATT, CDR2 SNEGSKA (reference sequence). CDR3 loop: CSAYNRLADPYEQYF. DNA for the CDR3: TGCAGTGCTTACAATCGACTAGCCGACCCCTACGAGCAGTACTTC.

This clone showed up many times. One base away lies a much larger clone, so this may be a sequencing read error. Within the sample, other DNA sequences also encode this same CDR3. The J gene is TRBJ2-7, the V gene TRBV6-4; 9 bases are shared with TRBD1. The trim removed 0 bases at V and 7 bases at J, leaving 4 bases unmatched. Germline CDR1 is MRHNA and CDR2 is SNTAGT. CDR3 length: 14 amino acids. CDR3 residues: CASSDSADRGEQYF. CDR3 sequence (DNA): TGTGCCAGCAGTGACTCGGCGGACAGGGGAGAGCAGTACTTC.

This clone was counted many times. This sequence joins TRBV30 and TRBJ2-1, with D perhaps TRBD2 (5 bases). The CDR3 sequence is 16 residues long. The germline V gene has CDR1 GTSNPN and CDR2 SVGIG (reference sequence). The ends were cut back, 0 bases at V and 0 bases at J, with 12 bases in the middle. CDR3 sequence reads: CAWSVGGGVSYNEQFF. The CDR3 DNA is TGTGCCTGGAGTGTAGGTGGAGGAGTCTCCTACAATGAGCAGTTCTTC.

Sample share makes this clone medium-sized. The rearrangement joins TRBV27 to TRBJ2-3, with D maybe TRBD1 (6 bases). The CDR3 is 16 residues long. Germline V gives CDR1 MNHEY, CDR2 SMNVEV (reference sequence). Trimming took off 9 bases at V and 1 base at J, with 20 bases between the two ends. The CDR3 bases are TGTGCCAGTTCTCGCGCAGGGGCCACTGGCACAGATACGCAGTATTTT. This gives the protein CASSRAGATGTDTQYF.

For the CDR3, the DNA is TGCAGTGCTAGAGATGAAGTTGGGGGCAATCAGCCCCAGCATTTT. Protein product: CSARDEVGGNQPQHF. J is TRBJ1-5 and V is TRBV20-1, with D unresolved. The V gene lost 0 bases and the J gene lost 2 bases, with 11 bases spanning the gap. Germline V gene data show CDR1 as DFQATT and CDR2 as SNEGSKA (reference sequence). The CDR3 totals 15 residues.

The sample holds many counts of this clone. This chain uses TRBV4-3 with TRBJ2-1, with 7 nucleotides matching TRBD1. Trimming at V came to 0 bases and at J to 8 bases, leaving 13 bases not matched to a gene. The CDR3 loop spans 17 amino acids. In germline, CDR1 is LGHNA, CDR2 YSLEER. This CDR3 reads CASSQDLRLQGDHEQFF. Written as DNA, the CDR3 is TGCGCCAGCAGCCAAGATCTTAGGTTGCAGGGGGACCATGAGCAGTTCTTC.

The table lists this clone with many counts. The chain recombines TRBV28 with TRBJ2-4, with unresolved D. The CDR3 is 15 amino acids. Germline V gene lookup returns CDR1 MDHEN and CDR2 SYDVKM. V gave up 4 bases and J gave up 0 bases, with 10 bases separating them. For the CDR3, the DNA is TGTGCCAGCAGTTCTCCGAGTCTAGCCAAAAACATTCAGTACTTC. Residues: CASSSPSLAKNIQYF.

This clone was found many times. This chain uses TRBV7-9 with TRBJ2-1; 7 bases match TRBD2. The CDR3 extends over 13 amino acids. J was trimmed by 8 bases and V by 3 bases; bases with no gene match: 4. From germline, CDR1 is SEHNR and CDR2 FQNEAQ (reference sequence). The CDR3 DNA follows: TGTGCCAGCAGCTTCGGACTAGTTTATGAGCAGTTCTTC. Encoded protein: CASSFGLVYEQFF. The full variable domain, its missing parts supplied by reference TRBV7-9 and TRBJ2-1, is DTGVSQNPRHKITKRGQNVTFRCDPISEHNRLYWYRQTLGQGPEFLTYFQNEAQLEKSRLLSDRFSAERPKGSFSTLEIQRTEQGDSAMYLCASSFGLVYEQFFGPGTRLTVL.